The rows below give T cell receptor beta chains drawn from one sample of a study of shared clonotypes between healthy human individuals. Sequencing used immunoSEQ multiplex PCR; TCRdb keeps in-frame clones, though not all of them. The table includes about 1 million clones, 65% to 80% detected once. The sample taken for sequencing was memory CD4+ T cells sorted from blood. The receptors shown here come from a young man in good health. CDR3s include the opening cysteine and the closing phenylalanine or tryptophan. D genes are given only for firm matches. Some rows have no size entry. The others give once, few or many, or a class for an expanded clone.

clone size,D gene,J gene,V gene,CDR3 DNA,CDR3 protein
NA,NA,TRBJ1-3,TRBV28,TGTGCCAGCGGGGGCAGGTATCGGAGAAACACCATATATTTT,CASGGRYRRNTIYF
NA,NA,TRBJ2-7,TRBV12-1,TGTGCCAGCAGCTTCGGACTTCATTCCTACGAGCAGTACTTC,CASSFGLHSYEQYF
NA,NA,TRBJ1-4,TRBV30,TGTGCCTGGAGAAGGGGTAGTACTAATGAAAAACTGTTTTTT,CAWRRGSTNEKLFF
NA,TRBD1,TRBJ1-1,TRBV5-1,TGCGCCAGCAGCCTGGGACAGATGAACACTGAAGCTTTCTTT,CASSLGQMNTEAFF
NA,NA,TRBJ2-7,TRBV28,TGTGCCAGCAGTCCTCTAGCTAACGGGGGATGGCATGGGGAGCAGTACTTC,CASSPLANGGWHGEQYF
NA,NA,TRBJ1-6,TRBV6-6,TGTGCCAGCTCTGGGCAGGGCGGTTCACCCCTCCACTTT,CASSGQGGSPLHF
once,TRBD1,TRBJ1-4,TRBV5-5,TGTGCCAGCAGCCACGGACAGGGGGGGCGAGAAACTAATGAAAAACTGTTTTTT,CASSHGQGGRETNEKLFF
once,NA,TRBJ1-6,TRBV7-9,TGTGCCAGCAGCTTAGGCAGGGGCCTTTCACCCCTCCACTTT,CASSLGRGLSPLHF
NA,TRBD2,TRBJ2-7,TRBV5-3,TGTGCCAGAATTATCGACGGCGAGGGAGGGCCGACCGAGCAGTACTTC,CARIIDGEGGPTEQYF
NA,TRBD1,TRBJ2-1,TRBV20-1,TGCAGTGGGGACAGGGGAGGGCAGTTCTTC,CSGDRGGQFF
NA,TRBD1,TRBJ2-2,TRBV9,TGTGCCAGCAGCCCAGGACAGGGGGCGGCGACCGGGGAGCTGTTTTTT,CASSPGQGAATGELFF
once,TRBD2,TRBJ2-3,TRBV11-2,TGTGCCAGCAGCCTAGGACTAGCGGGGGCTAGCACAGATACGCAGTATTTT,CASSLGLAGASTDTQYF
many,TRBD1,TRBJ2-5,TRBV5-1,TGCGCCAGCAGCAGAGGGACAGGGGAAGAGACCCAGTACTTC,CASSRGTGEETQYF
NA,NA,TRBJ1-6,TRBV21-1,TGTGCCAGCAGCACCCACTTGGGACTTTCTAATTCACCCCTCCACTTT,CASSTHLGLSNSPLHF
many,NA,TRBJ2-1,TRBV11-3,TGTGCCAGCAGCTTAATCGGGGGCAATGAGCAGTTCTTC,CASSLIGGNEQFF
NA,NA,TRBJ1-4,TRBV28,TGTGCCAGCAGTTTAGCTGGTGCGGGGACTGAAAAACTGTTTTTT,CASSLAGAGTEKLFF
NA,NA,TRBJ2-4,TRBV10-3,TGTGCCATCAGTGACGGAAACATTCAGTACTTC,CAISDGNIQYF
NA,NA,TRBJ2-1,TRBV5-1,TGCGCCAGCAGGGTGGAGTCGATAGATGAGCAGTTCTTC,CASRVESIDEQFF
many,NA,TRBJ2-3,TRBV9,TGTGCCAGCAGCACCGCAGGGAGGTCATTAGATACGCAGTATTTT,CASSTAGRSLDTQYF
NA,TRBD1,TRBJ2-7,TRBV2,TGTGCCAGCAGTGAGAGACAGGGAGACTACGAGCAGTACTTC,CASSERQGDYEQYF
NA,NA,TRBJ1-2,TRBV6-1,TGTGCCAGCCAGGTTTCGGGTGACTATGGCTACACCTTC,CASQVSGDYGYTF
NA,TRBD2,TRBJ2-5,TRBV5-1,TGCGCCAGCAGCTTGGCAGCGGGGGTCAAAGAGACCCAGTACTTC,CASSLAAGVKETQYF
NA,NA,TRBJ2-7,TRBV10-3,TGTGCCATAAAGGATACAAGTGTAGGATCCGAGCAGTACTTC,CAIKDTSVGSEQYF
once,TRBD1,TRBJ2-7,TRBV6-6,TGTGCCAGCAGGCCGGGACAGGCCACTTCCCAGCAGTACTTC,CASRPGQATSQQYF
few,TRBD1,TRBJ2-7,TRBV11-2,TGTGCCAGCAGCACGTGGACAGGGGGATTGACCTACGAGCAGTACTTC,CASSTWTGGLTYEQYF
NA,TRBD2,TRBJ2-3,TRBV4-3,TGCGCCAGCAGCCAATCAATCGCGGGAGGGAGAGATACGCAGTATTTT,CASSQSIAGGRDTQYF
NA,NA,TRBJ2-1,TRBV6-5,TGTGCCAGCAGAGACACGGGGCAGTACAATGAGCAGTTCTTC,CASRDTGQYNEQFF
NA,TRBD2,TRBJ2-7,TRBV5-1,TGCGCCAGCAATCCTAGCGGATCCTACGAGCAGTACTTC,CASNPSGSYEQYF
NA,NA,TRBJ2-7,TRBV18,TGTGCCAGCTCACCACACCCAAACTACGAGCAGTACTTC,CASSPHPNYEQYF
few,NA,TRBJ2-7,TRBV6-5,TGTGCCAGCAGTTCGGGGGTTCGGCACGAGCAGTACTTC,CASSSGVRHEQYF
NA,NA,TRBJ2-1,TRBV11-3,TGTGCCAGCAGCTCCAGTACCTTTACCAATGAGCAGTTCTTC,CASSSSTFTNEQFF
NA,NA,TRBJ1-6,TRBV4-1,TGCGCCAGCAGCCAAGACTCGGACAGCTATAATTCACCCCTCCACTTT,CASSQDSDSYNSPLHF
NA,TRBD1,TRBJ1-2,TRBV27,TGTGCCAGCAGTCGACTACCTCCGGGACAGTCGAATGATGGCTACACCTTC,CASSRLPPGQSNDGYTF
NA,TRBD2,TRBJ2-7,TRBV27,TGTGCCAGCAGTCCTAGCGGGAGAAGCTACGAGCAGTACTTC,CASSPSGRSYEQYF
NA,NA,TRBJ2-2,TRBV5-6,TGTGCCAGCAGCTTAGGCGAGCGGTCCGGGGAGCTGTTTTTT,CASSLGERSGELFF
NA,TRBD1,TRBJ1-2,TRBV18,TGTGCCAGCTCACCGGGACAGGGGGTCTACGGCTATGGCTACACCTTC,CASSPGQGVYGYGYTF
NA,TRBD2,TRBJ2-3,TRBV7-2,TGTGCCAGCAGCTCCCGGACTAGCGGAAGCACAGATACGCAGTATTTT,CASSSRTSGSTDTQYF
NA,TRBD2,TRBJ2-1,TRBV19,TGTGCCAGTAGTGTCCCTAGCGGGAGTTACAATGAGCAGTTCTTC,CASSVPSGSYNEQFF
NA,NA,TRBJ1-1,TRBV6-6,TGTGCCAGCAGTTACTCCGTGAACACTGAAGCTTTCTTT,CASSYSVNTEAFF
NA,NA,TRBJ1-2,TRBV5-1,TGCGCCAGCAGCCCCGTTGCCGGGGGGGCGCGGGGCTACACCTTC,CASSPVAGGARGYTF
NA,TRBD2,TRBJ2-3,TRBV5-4,TGTGCCAGCAGCTTGGGGTTAGTCTTCTCGGCGGGGGGAAGCACAGATACGCAGTATTTT,CASSLGLVFSAGGSTDTQYF
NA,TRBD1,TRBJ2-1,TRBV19,TGTGCCAGTAAAAAACAGGGGCCATCTTTCGATGAGCAGTTCTTC,CASKKQGPSFDEQFF
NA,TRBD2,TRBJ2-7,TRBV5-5,TGTGCCAGCAATAAGCGGGAGGGCTACGAGCAGTACTTC,CASNKREGYEQYF
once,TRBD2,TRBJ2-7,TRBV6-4,TGTGCCAGCAGTGACCTGGGGGGTGGGACTAGCGGGAGGAGCGAGCAGTACTTC,CASSDLGGGTSGRSEQYF